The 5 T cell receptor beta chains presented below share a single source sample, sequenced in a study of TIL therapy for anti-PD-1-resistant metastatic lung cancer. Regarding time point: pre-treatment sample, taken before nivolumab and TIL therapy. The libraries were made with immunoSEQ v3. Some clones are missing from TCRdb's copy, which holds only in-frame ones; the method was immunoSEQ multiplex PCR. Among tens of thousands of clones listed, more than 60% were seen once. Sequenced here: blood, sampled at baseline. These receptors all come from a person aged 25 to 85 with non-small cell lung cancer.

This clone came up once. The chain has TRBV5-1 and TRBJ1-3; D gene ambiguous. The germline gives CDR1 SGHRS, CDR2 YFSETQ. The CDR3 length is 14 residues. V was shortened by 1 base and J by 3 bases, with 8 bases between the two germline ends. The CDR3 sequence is CASSLTINGNTIYF. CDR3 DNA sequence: TGCGCCAGCAGCTTGACCATAAATGGAAACACCATATATTTT.

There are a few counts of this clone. The CDR3 bases are TGTGCCAGCAGCCGGACAGGGCCCAATGAGCAGTTCTTC. It yields the protein CASSRTGPNEQFF. The chain employs TRBV7-2 and TRBJ2-1, with TRBD1 matching 8 bases. Unmatched junction bases numbered 3, after V lost 5 bases and J lost 6 bases. Germline V gene sequence: CDR1 SGHTA, CDR2 FQGNSA. The CDR3 spans 13 residues.

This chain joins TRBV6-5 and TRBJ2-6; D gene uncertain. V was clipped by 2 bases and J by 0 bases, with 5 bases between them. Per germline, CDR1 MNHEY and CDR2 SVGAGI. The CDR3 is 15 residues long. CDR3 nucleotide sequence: TGTGCCAGCAGTTACCACGACTCTGGGGCCAACGTCCTGACTTTC. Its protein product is CASSYHDSGANVLTF.

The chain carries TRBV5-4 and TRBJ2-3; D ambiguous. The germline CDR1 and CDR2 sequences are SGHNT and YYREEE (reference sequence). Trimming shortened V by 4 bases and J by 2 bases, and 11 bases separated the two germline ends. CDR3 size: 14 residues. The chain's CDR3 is CASSPGPNTDTQYF. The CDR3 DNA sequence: TGTGCCAGCAGCCCTGGACCCAACACAGATACGCAGTATTTT.

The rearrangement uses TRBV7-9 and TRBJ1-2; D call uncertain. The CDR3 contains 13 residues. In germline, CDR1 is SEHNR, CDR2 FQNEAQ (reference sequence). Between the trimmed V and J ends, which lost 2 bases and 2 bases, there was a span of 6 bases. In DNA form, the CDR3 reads TGTGCCAGCAGCTTATCTGTAAACTATGGCTACACCTTC. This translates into CASSLSVNYGYTF.